This is a list of T cell receptor beta chains from one sample in a study of shared clonotypes between healthy human individuals. The repertoire was sequenced with immunoSEQ multiplex PCR; TCRdb's copy has only in-frame clones and lacks some. The top ten clones hold about 0.37% of a sample with 2.3 million or so clones, over 90% of them seen once. The sequenced sample consisted of naive CD4+ T cells from PBMCs. The receptors were sampled from a man younger than 35 in good health. Some clones in this sample may be carry-over from other donors' samples. The conserved cysteine and the conserved F or W are not part of the CDR3 here. D genes are given only for firm matches.

CDR3 protein,V gene,D gene
ASSLSRASYEQY,TRBV27,-
ASSPLGTGRDEQY,TRBV6-5,TRBD1
ASSVSGTNNEQF,TRBV9,TRBD2
ASSERGPGTGLYEQY,TRBV6-1,-
ASSLTSGIGELF,TRBV7-3,-
ASLGDRSYNEQF,TRBV6-1,TRBD1
ASTPGTSGNRDTQY,TRBV5-1,TRBD2
ASSLYLVGSSYNEQF,TRBV4-1,-
ASQRGTTNEKLF,TRBV2,-
ASSPTPTGDEQY,TRBV11-3,TRBD1
ASSLGGTGSDTQY,TRBV7-2,TRBD1
ASSPPRGNEQY,TRBV5-4,-
ASSRGDSSGNTIY,TRBV5-5,-
ASSWSQETQY,TRBV28,-
ASSLGGTGNTIY,TRBV6-6,-
ASSVRRDQSTDTQY,TRBV9,-
ASSPVSPRVRSTDTQY,TRBV7-2,-
ASSLGRTNQPQH,TRBV28,-
ASSLGLAGDRAYEQY,TRBV7-3,TRBD2
SARAYTQY,TRBV20-1,-
ASSGGRGETQY,TRBV19,-
ATRRTVFTGELF,TRBV27,-
ASSRLAGVFGSDTQY,TRBV9,TRBD2
ASSLTGSSNTEAF,TRBV28,-
ASSTPGGRIYEQF,TRBV19,TRBD1
ASSLVLGRNSNEQF,TRBV5-1,TRBD2
SVEGQGSRYEQY,TRBV29-1,TRBD1
ASSYQSQGSVGYT,TRBV5-1,-
ASSVGGHTGELF,TRBV9,-
SVEKGYEQY,TRBV29-1,-
ASSIFRGSSPD,TRBV19,-
ASSQDGRIYNEQF,TRBV14,TRBD2
ASKGPPGSYEQY,TRBV10-2,-
ASSLIPRGNNEQF,TRBV5-1,TRBD1
ASSNTGGGRRYEQY,TRBV28,TRBD1
ASSRQSSGLADEQY,TRBV27,TRBD2
ASSLTGTNTGELF,TRBV5-5,-
AISARRTESEQY,TRBV10-3,-
ASTRGTVAGAIGDTQY,TRBV19,TRBD2
SARERL,TRBV20-1,-
ASSPRAGGKETQY,TRBV27,TRBD2
ASKQGASWQPQH,TRBV28,TRBD1
AGDKTYGYT,TRBV30,-
ASSQFGQGLSEAF,TRBV7-2,TRBD1
ATRSGANQETQY,TRBV5-1,-
ASISDRAYTEAF,TRBV7-2,-
ASSYRDRGQDTQY,TRBV5-1,TRBD1
ASSATTQETQY,TRBV11-2,-
ASSLSGGPNEQY,TRBV5-4,-
ASSWRDSYEQY,TRBV11-1,-
ASSSLLAGGGSGTDTQY,TRBV27,TRBD2
ASSIGSYNEQF,TRBV28,-